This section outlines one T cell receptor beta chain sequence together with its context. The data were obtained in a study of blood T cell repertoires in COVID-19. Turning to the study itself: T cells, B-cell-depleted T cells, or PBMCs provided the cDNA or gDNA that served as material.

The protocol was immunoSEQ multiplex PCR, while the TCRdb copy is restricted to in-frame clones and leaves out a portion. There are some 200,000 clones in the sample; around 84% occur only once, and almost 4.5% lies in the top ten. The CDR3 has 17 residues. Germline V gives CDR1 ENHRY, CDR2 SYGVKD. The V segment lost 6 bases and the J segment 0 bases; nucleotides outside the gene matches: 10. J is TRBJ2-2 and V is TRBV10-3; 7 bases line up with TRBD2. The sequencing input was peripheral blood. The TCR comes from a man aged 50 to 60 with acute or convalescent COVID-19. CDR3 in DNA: TGTGCCATCAGAGGGACCCTAGCGGATACGAACACCGGGGAGCTGTTTTTT. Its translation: CAIRGTLADTNTGELFF.